The 20 T cell receptor beta chains given below trace back to one sample, sequenced in a study of Ad26.COV2.S vaccination and SARS-CoV-2 variants. The repertoire was sequenced with immunoSEQ multiplex PCR; TCRdb's copy has only in-frame clones and lacks some. This table holds roughly 680,000 clones, around 90% found once. Treatment: some 20 received Ad26.COV2.S at low or high dose, single or two shots; about 5 received placebo; per-sample allocation not given. Repertoires come from day 63 after the first vaccine or placebo injection. The sample consisted of peripheral blood, taken in a trial of Ad26.COV2.S vaccine versus placebo. Receptor source: a person aged 18-65 years who received the Ad26.COV2.S COVID-19 vaccine or a placebo.

J is TRBJ1-1 and V is TRBV4-2; D remains unclear. There are 15 residues in the CDR3. V lost 2 bases to trimming and J lost 6 bases, with 16 bases between them. Germline-derived CDR1 and CDR2 are LGHNA and YNFKEQ. CDR3 nucleotide sequence: TGTGCCAGCAGCCAACCTGGGCGGGAGGCCTCTGAAGCTTTCTTT. It codes for CASSQPGREASEAFF.

This clone appeared once. The DNA for the CDR3 is TGTGCCAGCAGCTATGGACTAGCGCAGTATTTT. Protein product: CASSYGLAQYF. The chain links TRBV7-2 to TRBJ2-3, with TRBD2 identical over 7 bases. The CDR3 is made up of 11 amino acids. V gave up 4 bases and J gave up 10 bases; unmatched junction bases: 2. Germline V gives CDR1 SGHTA, CDR2 FQGNSA.

The chain has TRBV5-4 and TRBJ2-7, with TRBD1 matching over 10 bases. Trimming took 0 bases from V and 6 from J; bases not matched to a gene: 3. Germline CDR1 SGHNT, CDR2 YYREEE (reference sequence). The CDR3 is made up of 14 amino acids. For the CDR3, the DNA is TGTGCCAGCAGCTTGGAGGACAGGGGGGGCGAGCAGTACTTC. Translating it yields CASSLEDRGGEQYF. Complete variable domain (other parts from reference TRBV5-4 and TRBJ2-7): ETGVTQSPTHLIKTRGQQVTLRCSSQSGHNTVSWYQQALGQGPQFIFQYYREEENGRGNFPPRFSGLQFPNYSSELNVNALELDDSALYLCASSLEDRGGEQYFGPGTRLTVT.

This clone was observed a handful of times. This chain uses TRBV14 with TRBJ2-1; 11 positions match TRBD2. This CDR3 spans 13 amino acids. Losses at the gene ends were 0 bases for V and 14 bases for J; bases not matched to a gene: 3. Germline values: CDR1 SGHDN, CDR2 FVKESK. In nucleotides, the CDR3 is TGTGCCAGCAGCCAAGATAGCGGGGGGGCCGAGTTCTTC. Residues: CASSQDSGGAEFF.

The chain employs TRBV14 and TRBJ2-5, with D tentatively TRBD1 (5 bases). The CDR3 loop spans 12 amino acids. With 3 bases removed from V and 3 bases from J, the gap between germline ends came to 5 bases. The germline gives CDR1 SGHDN, CDR2 FVKESK. For the CDR3, the DNA is TGTGCCAGCAGCCACAGGGAAGAGACCCAGTACTTC. Translation gives CASSHREETQYF.

V usage is TRBV2 and J usage is TRBJ2-7, with 7 bases matching TRBD2. The CDR3 spans 15 residues. J was trimmed by 0 bases and V by 3 bases; bases with no gene match: 5. The germline gives CDR1 SNHLY, CDR2 FYNNEI. CDR3 amino acids: CASSEEGGSSYEQYF. DNA for the CDR3: TGTGCCAGCAGTGAGGAGGGAGGGAGCTCCTACGAGCAGTACTTC.

J is TRBJ1-5 and V is TRBV28; TRBD1 is a possible D gene (6 bases). In germline, CDR1 is MDHEN, CDR2 SYDVKM. V lost 3 bases and J lost 9, with 18 bases in between. CDR3 size: 15 residues. CDR3: CASSFLGMGGPPQHF. In nucleotides, the CDR3 is TGTGCCAGCAGTTTTCTTGGGATGGGGGGCCCGCCCCAGCATTTT.

Concerning this clone itself: Other DNA sequences within the sample encode an identical CDR3. CDR3 sequence reads: CAWSVGGLYEQYF. As DNA, the CDR3 is TGTGCCTGGAGTGTAGGGGGGCTCTACGAGCAGTACTTC. The chain couples TRBV30 to TRBJ2-7; the D call may be TRBD1 or TRBD2 (6 bases each). The CDR3 is 13 amino acids. Trimming removed 0 bases from V and 3 bases from J, with 9 bases in between. CDR1 and CDR2 (germline): GTSNPN, SVGIG (reference sequence).

The rearrangement links TRBV7-2 to TRBJ2-7, with 11 bases identical to TRBD2. Trimming cost V 1 base and J 3 bases; bases outside gene matches: 2. Looked up from germline, CDR1 is SGHTA and CDR2 is FQGNSA. There are 15 residues in the CDR3. CDR3 loop: CASSLVAGGNYEQYF. The CDR3 region has the DNA TGTGCCAGCAGCTTAGTAGCGGGAGGGAACTACGAGCAGTACTTC.

This clone occurred once. The V gene is TRBV7-8, the J gene TRBJ1-1; tentative D call: TRBD1 (6 bases). The CDR3 runs to 16 residues. Germline values: CDR1 SGHVS, CDR2 FQNEAQ. Trimming cost V 1 base and J 1 base, with 13 bases left between them. DNA for the CDR3: TGTGCCAGCAGCTTAGTGGGGGGGCACACGAACACTGAAGCTTTCTTT. Translating gives CASSLVGGHTNTEAFF.

The rearrangement uses TRBV18 and TRBJ1-4; D perhaps matches TRBD1 (6 bases). The CDR3 length is 14 residues. CDR1 and CDR2 (germline): KGHSH, LQKENI. With 5 bases removed from V and 5 bases from J, the gap between germline ends came to 12 bases. The CDR3 coding sequence is TGTGCCAGCTCAACAGAGGACAGAAATGAAAAACTGTTTTTT. Its protein is CASSTEDRNEKLFF.

The chain combines TRBV19 with TRBJ1-1; D is possibly TRBD1 (6 bases). The V gene's germline CDR1 is LNHDA and CDR2 SQIVND (reference sequence). V was pared by 1 base and J by 11 bases, with 11 bases between. The CDR3 has 12 amino acids. The CDR3 protein is CASSIATGKAFF. CDR3 bases: TGTGCCAGTAGTATAGCTACAGGGAAGGCTTTCTTT.

The V gene is TRBV3-1 (or the pseudogene TRBV3-2), the J gene TRBJ1-3, with D hard to call. Germline-derived CDR1 and CDR2 are LGHDT and YNNKEL (reference sequence). This CDR3 has 14 residues. V lost 7 bases and J 2 bases, leaving 12 bases between the germline ends. The CDR3 region is CASTQSEAGNTIYF. The DNA of the CDR3 is TGTGCCAGCACCCAGTCGGAGGCTGGAAACACCATATATTTT.

V gene TRBV6-6 combines with J gene TRBJ1-1; TRBD1 matches 7 bases. The germline V gene has CDR1 MNHNY and CDR2 SVGAGI (reference sequence). There are 12 residues in the CDR3. With 6 bases clipped from V and 6 bases from J, the junction kept 4 bases outside the gene matches. The CDR3 bases are TGTGCCAGCAGCCGGGACAGCCCTGAAGCTTTCTTT. It codes for CASSRDSPEAFF.

V gene TRBV7-9 combines with J gene TRBJ2-1; 8 positions match TRBD2. CDR3 size: 16 residues. Germline values: CDR1 SEHNR, CDR2 FQNEAQ (reference sequence). J gave up 4 bases and V 5 bases, and 10 bases lay outside the gene matches. The CDR3 loop is CASSPGGTTGYNEQFF. The CDR3 coding sequence is TGTGCCAGCAGCCCGGGAGGGACCACGGGGTACAATGAGCAGTTCTTC.

About this clone itself: Other DNA sequences in the same sample also yield this CDR3. CDR3 coding DNA: TGCGCCAGCAGCTTGCCGGGGGCGGGGGAGCTGTTTTTT. It translates to CASSLPGAGELFF. The chain carries TRBV5-1 and TRBJ2-2; D might be TRBD1 or TRBD2, each matching 6 bases. This CDR3 region has 13 residues. The V gene lost 1 base and the J gene lost 8 bases, with 9 bases spanning the gap. Germline V gene sequence: CDR1 SGHRS, CDR2 YFSETQ.

Points on this clone: This sample includes further DNA sequences coding for the same CDR3. V and J are TRBV18 and TRBJ2-7, with 9 bases lining up with TRBD1. The germline V gene has CDR1 KGHSH and CDR2 LQKENI. The CDR3 length is 14 residues. V lost 2 bases and J lost 2; bases outside the gene matches: 1. The CDR3 spells CASSPGTGPYEQYF. The CDR3 DNA is TGTGCCAGCTCACCAGGGACAGGGCCCTACGAGCAGTACTTC. The variable domain in full, completed from reference TRBV18 and TRBJ2-7, reads NAGVMQNPRHLVRRRGQEARLRCSPMKGHSHVYWYRQLPEEGLKFMVYLQKENIIDESGMPKERFSAEFPKEGPSILRIQQVVRGDSAAYFCASSPGTGPYEQYFGPGTRLTVT.

This chain joins TRBV20-1 and TRBJ1-1; no firm D call. Trimming took 3 bases from V and 1 from J, leaving 9 bases between them. The CDR3 sequence is 13 residues long. The V gene's germline CDR1 is DFQATT and CDR2 SNEGSKA (reference sequence). CDR3 residues: CSASTQSNTEAFF. As DNA, the CDR3 is TGCAGTGCTAGTACTCAGTCGAACACTGAAGCTTTCTTT.

This clone was seen only a few times. The V and J genes are TRBV2 and TRBJ2-7, with TRBD2 matching 7 bases. The germline CDR1 and CDR2 sequences are SNHLY and FYNNEI. With 7 bases clipped from V and 5 bases from J, the junction kept 14 bases outside the gene matches. This CDR3 is built from 15 residues. The CDR3 region is CASTYRLASVDEQYF. For the CDR3, the DNA is TGTGCCAGCACCTATCGACTAGCCTCTGTCGACGAGCAGTACTTC. Looking up the rest from reference TRBV2 and TRBJ2-7 gives the full variable domain: EPEVTQTPSHQVTQMGQEVILRCVPISNHLYFYWYRQILGQKVEFLVSFYNNEISEKSEIFDDQFSVERPDGSNFTLKIRSTKLEDSAMYFCASTYRLASVDEQYFGPGTRLTVT.

This chain uses TRBV6-6 with TRBJ1-2; 8 nucleotides line up with TRBD1. V lost 6 bases and J lost 6; bases outside the gene matches: 6. In germline, CDR1 is MNHNY, CDR2 SVGAGI (reference sequence). The CDR3 totals 13 residues. CDR3: CASSRQGKDGYTF. CDR3 coding DNA: TGTGCCAGCAGCCGACAGGGGAAGGATGGCTACACCTTC.